Sequencing of this TCR beta chain was carried out in a study of Graves' ophthalmopathy and Graves' hyperthyroidism. The study excluded patients with other autoimmune diseases, uncontrolled infections, pregnancy or lactation. Orbital computed tomography and thyroid ultrasound, along with TRAb, serum thyroxine and clinical symptoms, underpinned diagnosis. In this sample, this clonotype turned up many times. For repertoire sequencing, the TCR beta CDR3 regions were amplified from RNA transcripts. Second-round multiplex PCR came after a first-round RT-PCR that employed HTBI primers. TCRdb used MiXCR to reprocess the multiplex PCR reads, holding one entry per CDR3 protein. The sample includes hundreds of thousands of distinct CDR3 sequences, 13% to 15% of them seen just once. CDR3 size: 15 residues. V lost 7 bases to trimming and J lost 1 base, with 16 bases between them.

The clonotype was recovered from a woman aged 25 to 39 with Graves' ophthalmopathy. V is TRBV12-3 or TRBV12-4 and J is TRBJ1-2; D not certain. The specimen was blood. CDR3 DNA: TGTGCCAGCACCCCGGGGAGCCTTCTTAACTATGGCTACACCTTC. It codes for CASTPGSLLNYGYTF.